This T cell receptor beta chain was sequenced for a study of T cell changes during pregnancy in multiple sclerosis. The data were produced by immunoSEQ multiplex PCR, yet TCRdb's version contains in-frame clones alone and is incomplete. The table lists roughly 48,000 clones, over 75% of them singletons, with about 1.2% in the top ten. Between the trimmed V and J ends, which lost 6 bases and 1 base, there was a span of 16 bases. Per the germline V gene, CDR1 is LNHDA and CDR2 is SQIVND (reference sequence). The CDR3 runs 15 residues. In this sample, this clone turned up a few times. The J gene is TRBJ2-7, the V gene TRBV19, with D tentatively TRBD2 (5 bases). The receptor comes from a female donor with multiple sclerosis, enrolled in a pregnancy study. Sample: CD4+ T cells from peripheral blood mononuclear cells, taken in the second trimester of pregnancy. The DNA for the CDR3 is TGTGCCAGTAGGCGTACCTTCCGGGAATCCTACGAGCAGTACTTC. It yields the protein CASRRTFRESYEQYF.